This TCR beta chain stems from a study of CD4 T cells in relation to SARS-CoV-2 and coronaviruses. At the level of the study: The restricting HLA molecule for shared crossreactive spike epitopes was mapped.

A word on this clone: Its antigen is unidentified.

Trimming took off 4 bases at V and 0 bases at J, with 7 bases between the two ends. Germline assignment: CDR1 SGHNT and CDR2 YYREEE (reference sequence). The length of the CDR3 is 13 residues. Using immunoSEQ multiplex PCR, the repertoire was profiled, and TCRdb retains in-frame clones only, with some absent. There are about 21,000 clones in the sample; roughly 79% occur only once, and roughly 15% lies in the top ten. The unexposed donors gave CD4+ T cells in about 2010-2019, prior to COVID-19. After ten to eleven days of culture, CD4+ T cells were isolated. The TCR sequence derives from a human donor in good health. Sequenced material: CD4+ T cells from PBMCs, cultured in vitro. The chain is built from TRBV5-4 and TRBJ1-1; D is ambiguous. In DNA form, the CDR3 reads TGTGCCAGCAGCCCGGAATTGAACACTGAAGCTTTCTTT. Encoded protein: CASSPELNTEAFF. Based on the CDR3 plus reference TRBV5-4 and TRBJ1-1, the full variable domain is ETGVTQSPTHLIKTRGQQVTLRCSSQSGHNTVSWYQQALGQGPQFIFQYYREEENGRGNFPPRFSGLQFPNYSSELNVNALELDDSALYLCASSPELNTEAFFGQGTRLTVV.